A single sample gave rise to the 19 T cell receptor beta chains below, sequenced in a study of OX40 agonist ivuxolimab in advanced cancers. Generated by immunoSEQ multiplex PCR, the TCRdb table keeps only in-frame clones and is missing some. The sample lists about 63,000 clones; around 80% were seen once. The sample consisted of CD4+ or CD8+ T cells sorted from blood, taken in a trial of the OX40 agonist ivuxolimab. The receptor source for this set is an adult with an advanced solid tumor such as melanoma, head and neck, liver or kidney cancer.

This clone was detected once. The V gene is TRBV19, the J gene TRBJ2-3; D call uncertain. The CDR3 extends over 15 amino acids. V was clipped by 7 bases and J by 0 bases, with 14 bases between them. Germline CDR1 reads LNHDA; CDR2 reads SQIVND (reference sequence). This chain's CDR3 is CASNFGSLSTDTQYF. As DNA, the CDR3 is TGTGCCAGTAATTTCGGGTCTCTTAGCACAGATACGCAGTATTTT.

This clone was picked up a small number of times. Here the CDR3 reads CAISEGLEQYF. CDR3 DNA sequence: TGTGCCATCAGTGAAGGGCTCGAGCAGTACTTC. The chain joins TRBV10-3 to TRBJ2-7; D not resolved. V was clipped by 3 bases and J by 6 bases, with 6 bases between them. Germline CDR1 ENHRY, CDR2 SYGVKD. The CDR3 length is 11 residues.

V is TRBV18 and J is TRBJ1-1; D ambiguous. The V and J ends lost 6 bases and 3 bases respectively, with 17 bases between them. This CDR3 spans 15 amino acids. Germline-derived CDR1 and CDR2 are KGHSH and LQKENI. CDR3 residues: CASSSSRREDTEAFF. The DNA of the CDR3 is TGTGCCAGCTCCTCTTCGCGTAGGGAGGACACTGAAGCTTTCTTT.

This clone has just a few counts. The chain has TRBV9 and TRBJ2-3; 7 nucleotides align to TRBD1. The junction had 13 bases not matched to a gene; V was cut back by 3 bases and J by 6 bases. The CDR3 runs to 16 residues. Germline V gives CDR1 SGDLS, CDR2 YYNGEE. CDR3 sequence reads: CASSADPRGNWDTQYF. In DNA form, the CDR3 reads TGTGCCAGCAGCGCAGACCCCAGGGGGAATTGGGATACGCAGTATTTT.

The chain joins TRBV18 to TRBJ1-6; 7 bases are shared with TRBD1. This CDR3 is built from 14 residues. Germline CDR1 is KGHSH and CDR2 is LQKENI. J was trimmed by 7 bases and V by 6 bases; bases with no gene match: 6. Written as DNA, the CDR3 is TGTGCCAGCTCGACCGGGACAGAGAATTCACCCCTCCACTTT. Its protein is CASSTGTENSPLHF.

The table lists this clone with a count of one. The rearrangement links TRBV5-1 to TRBJ1-1; TRBD1 matches 10 bases. From germline, CDR1 is SGHRS and CDR2 YFSETQ. This CDR3 contains 14 residues. Trimming took 6 bases from V and 3 from J; bases not matched to a gene: 5. CDR3: CASTMTGGYTEAFF. Here the CDR3 DNA reads TGCGCCAGCACTATGACAGGGGGCTACACTGAAGCTTTCTTT.

The rearrangement joins TRBV4-2 to TRBJ2-2; 9 positions agree with TRBD1. V lost 0 bases to trimming and J lost 4 bases; unmatched junction nucleotides: 9. Looked up from germline, CDR1 is LGHNA and CDR2 is YNFKEQ. CDR3 length: 18 residues. CDR3 region: CASSQDPVTGGATGELFF. The CDR3 DNA reads as TGTGCCAGCAGCCAAGATCCCGTGACAGGGGGGGCCACCGGGGAGCTGTTTTTT.

This clone has a single count. The rearrangement links TRBV5-1 to TRBJ1-5; possibly TRBD1 for D (5 bases). CDR1 and CDR2 (germline): SGHRS, YFSETQ. The CDR3 totals 16 residues. V was clipped by 0 bases and J by 0 bases, with 10 bases between them. As DNA, the CDR3 is TGCGCCAGCAGCTTGGGACCAGGGAATAGCAATCAGCCCCAGCATTTT. Residues: CASSLGPGNSNQPQHF. Based on the CDR3 plus reference TRBV5-1 and TRBJ1-5, the full variable domain is KAGVTQTPRYLIKTRGQQVTLSCSPISGHRSVSWYQQTPGQGLQFLFEYFSETQRNKGNFPGRFSGRQFSNSRSEMNVSTLELGDSALYLCASSLGPGNSNQPQHFGDGTRLSIL.

This chain joins TRBV19 and TRBJ1-5, with a weak D call TRBD1 (5 bases). CDR3 length: 14 amino acids. V was clipped by 6 bases and J by 4 bases, with 13 bases between them. Germline V lookup: CDR1 LNHDA, CDR2 SQIVND (reference sequence). CDR3 bases: TGTGCCAGTAGACCCGGACACCTAAATCAGCCCCAGCATTTT. It is translated as CASRPGHLNQPQHF.

J is TRBJ2-5 and V is TRBV5-1; TRBD2 agrees at 10 bases. The CDR3 runs to 13 residues. The V and J ends lost 6 bases and 7 bases, in that order; junction bases with no gene match: 6. The V gene's germline CDR1 is SGHRS and CDR2 YFSETQ. The CDR3 reads CASNEAGGSTQYF. In DNA, the CDR3 is TGCGCCAGCAACGAAGCGGGGGGGTCGACCCAGTACTTC.

This clone turned up a few times. The rearrangement joins TRBV7-2 to TRBJ1-1, with D possibly being TRBD1 (5 bases). The CDR3 covers 12 residues. The germline V gene encodes CDR1 SGHTA and CDR2 FQGNSA. Trimming took off 5 bases at V and 4 bases at J, with 8 bases between the two ends. The CDR3 region is CASSPGGTEAFF. Written as DNA, the CDR3 is TGTGCCAGCAGCCCTGGGGGCACTGAAGCTTTCTTT.

V is TRBV4-3 and J is TRBJ1-5; 7 nucleotides line up with TRBD1. This CDR3 is 15 amino acids long. V lost 0 bases to trimming and J lost 7 bases; unmatched junction nucleotides: 6. The germline CDR1 and CDR2 sequences are LGHNA and YSLEER. The CDR3, as DNA: TGCGCCAGCAGCCAAGATGTGGCAGGGGGACAGCCCCAGCATTTT. Translated, it gives CASSQDVAGGQPQHF.

As concerns this clone: The same CDR3 can be traced to other DNA sequences in this sample. The chain uses TRBV6-5 and TRBJ2-6; a weak D match, TRBD2 (5 bases). Germline V gene data show CDR1 as MNHEY and CDR2 as SVGAGI. CDR3 length equals 15 residues. The V end lost 11 bases, the J end lost 2 bases, and 16 bases lay between the germline ends. The CDR3 region is CAGYLGSPGANVLTF. As DNA, the CDR3 is TGTGCCGGCTATCTTGGGAGCCCTGGGGCCAACGTCCTGACTTTC.

V is TRBV6-5 and J is TRBJ2-7; TRBD1 aligns across 8 bases. J gave up 2 bases and V 7 bases, and 10 bases lay outside the gene matches. Germline V gene lookup returns CDR1 MNHEY and CDR2 SVGAGI. CDR3 length: 15 amino acids. The CDR3 region is CASMRENRGTYEQYF. In DNA form, the CDR3 reads TGTGCCAGCATGAGGGAAAACAGGGGGACCTACGAGCAGTACTTC.

Here the CDR3 DNA reads TGCAGCGTTGTCCTCGGCGCCGACGCAACTAATGAAAAACTGTTTTTT. It codes for CSVVLGADATNEKLFF. This chain links TRBV29-1 with TRBJ1-4; D remains ambiguous. Germline V CDR1 and CDR2: SQVTM, ANQGSEA. The V end lost 4 bases, the J end lost 0 bases, and 15 bases lay between the germline ends. The CDR3 is 16 residues long.

V is TRBV27 and J is TRBJ2-3, with D tentatively TRBD1 (6 bases). V lost 3 bases to trimming and J lost 1 base, with 14 bases between them. Germline V gene lookup returns CDR1 MNHEY and CDR2 SMNVEV (reference sequence). CDR3 length: 16 amino acids. The chain's CDR3 is CASSFLQGLGTDTQYF. CDR3 coding DNA: TGTGCCAGCAGTTTCTTACAGGGTTTGGGCACAGATACGCAGTATTTT.

The genes are TRBV5-1 and TRBJ1-2, with D maybe TRBD1 (5 bases). Trimming shortened V by 2 bases and J by 8 bases, and 19 bases separated the two germline ends. CDR1 is SGHRS, CDR2 YFSETQ, per germline. CDR3 length: 15 residues. DNA of the CDR3: TGCGCCAGCAGCTTCCGGACTGGACGGGGGGAAGGCTACACCTTC. This sequence encodes CASSFRTGRGEGYTF.

The chain combines TRBV6-6 with TRBJ1-6; the D is unclear. With 10 bases removed from V and 7 bases from J, the gap between germline ends came to 17 bases. Germline V CDR1 and CDR2: MNHNY, SVGAGI (reference sequence). The CDR3 spans 14 residues. CDR3 sequence (DNA): TGTGCCACCCGATTCACGGTGCAAAATTCACCCCTCCACTTT. Residues: CATRFTVQNSPLHF.

The CDR3 is CASSRRGGTEAFF. As DNA, the CDR3 is TGTGCCAGCAGCCGAAGAGGGGGCACTGAAGCTTTCTTT. This sequence joins TRBV2 and TRBJ1-1; a possible D gene is TRBD1 (6 bases). Germline V gives CDR1 SNHLY, CDR2 FYNNEI. The CDR3 is 13 residues long. Trimming pared 6 bases from V and 4 bases from J, leaving 12 bases between.